One sample yielded the 18 T cell receptor beta chains listed below, sequenced in a study of early stage breast cancer tumors (dated by TCRdb to between 2016 and 2019). Receptors were amplified or captured by the immunoSEQ multiplex PCR assay. TCRdb stores this immuneACCESS table with in-frame sequences only. Part of the clones is absent; in the studies checked, under half of the shortfall reflects unresolved V genes, and no reason is known for the rest. The sample includes fewer than 70,000 clones, with 65% to 80% observed a single time. The ten biggest clones cover nearly 3.5% of the sample. What was sequenced was blood. The receptors were gathered from a person younger than 45 with breast cancer.

This chain connects TRBV4-1 to TRBJ1-1; D is unclear. CDR1 and CDR2 (germline): MGHRA, YSYEKL. CDR3 length: 13 residues. The V end was cut by 0 bases, the J end by 6 bases, with 8 bases between. CDR3 sequence reads: CASSQDYPPEAFF. DNA of the CDR3: TGCGCCAGCAGCCAAGATTATCCCCCTGAAGCTTTCTTT.

This sequence joins TRBV7-3 and TRBJ2-1, with unresolved D. This CDR3 region has 13 residues. V was pared by 5 bases and J by 0 bases, with 5 bases between. Per the germline V gene, CDR1 is SGHTA and CDR2 is FQGTGA. As DNA, the CDR3 is TGTGCCAGCAGCGGAAGCTCCTACAATGAGCAGTTCTTC. It codes for CASSGSSYNEQFF. The whole variable domain, remainder taken from reference TRBV7-3 and TRBJ2-1, is GAGVSQTPSNKVTEKGKYVELRCDPISGHTALYWYRQSLGQGPEFLIYFQGTGAADDSGLPNDRFFAVRPEGSVSTLKIQRTERGDSAVYLCASSGSSYNEQFFGPGTRLTVL.

The gene calls are TRBV10-3 and TRBJ1-6; 7 bases fit TRBD1. V gave up 7 bases and J gave up 4 bases; unmatched junction bases: 4. This CDR3 comprises 14 residues. CDR1 is ENHRY and CDR2 is SYGVKD in the germline V gene. The CDR3, as DNA: TGTGCCATCACCAAGGGACAGTATAATTCACCCCTCCACTTT. This gives the protein CAITKGQYNSPLHF.

The chain couples TRBV2 to TRBJ2-1; 7 bases line up with TRBD1. Germline CDR1 SNHLY, CDR2 FYNNEI. V lost 6 bases and J lost 3; bases outside the gene matches: 2. The CDR3 extends over 13 amino acids. Here the CDR3 DNA reads TGTGCCAGCAGCGGACAGGTCTACAATGAGCAGTTCTTC. This codes for CASSGQVYNEQFF.

The chain is built from TRBV7-9 and TRBJ2-7, with D possibly TRBD1 on 6 matching bases. V was cut by 5 bases and J by 3 bases, with 8 bases left in between. CDR3 size: 12 residues. In germline, CDR1 is SEHNR, CDR2 FQNEAQ (reference sequence). CDR3 bases: TGTGCCAGCAGCCTACAGGGCTACGAGCAGTACTTC. This encodes CASSLQGYEQYF. Looking up the rest from reference TRBV7-9 and TRBJ2-7 gives the full variable domain: DTGVSQNPRHKITKRGQNVTFRCDPISEHNRLYWYRQTLGQGPEFLTYFQNEAQLEKSRLLSDRFSAERPKGSFSTLEIQRTEQGDSAMYLCASSLQGYEQYFGPGTRLTVT.

The V and J genes are TRBV30 and TRBJ1-2, with TRBD1 as a possible D gene (5 bases). V lost 2 bases and J lost 4, with 11 bases in between. The CDR3 totals 13 residues. The germline CDR1 and CDR2 sequences are GTSNPN and SVGIG (reference sequence). CDR3 sequence reads: CAWSLNQGYGYTF. DNA of the CDR3: TGTGCCTGGAGTCTGAATCAGGGCTATGGCTACACCTTC.

The chain couples TRBV5-1 to TRBJ1-4, with 8 nucleotides matching TRBD1. The CDR3 extends over 16 amino acids. CDR1 and CDR2 (germline): SGHRS, YFSETQ. With V trimmed by 0 bases and J by 8 bases, 9 bases remained unmatched. The CDR3 is CASSLASGGVREKLFF. In nucleotides, the CDR3 is TGCGCCAGCAGCTTGGCTTCAGGGGGCGTAAGGGAAAAACTGTTTTTT.

In its sample, this clone was seen once. The rearrangement joins TRBV6-4 to TRBJ2-7; 12 positions agree with TRBD2. The CDR3 totals 15 residues. The germline CDR1 and CDR2 sequences are MRHNA and SNTAGT. V shed 5 bases, J shed 4 bases, and the junction held 6 bases outside the gene matches. This CDR3 is CASSFLAGGSYEQYF. The CDR3, as DNA: TGTGCCAGCAGTTTTCTAGCGGGAGGGAGTTACGAGCAGTACTTC.

This clone has a single count. The chain's CDR3 is CASSLGGWMNTEAFF. DNA for the CDR3: TGCGCCAGCAGCTTGGGAGGTTGGATGAACACTGAAGCTTTCTTT. The rearrangement joins TRBV5-1 to TRBJ1-1; D is uncertain. Between the trimmed V and J ends, which lost 0 bases and 0 bases, there was a span of 9 bases. The CDR3 totals 15 residues. Per germline, CDR1 SGHRS and CDR2 YFSETQ.

This CDR3 reads CASSSRLPAYNEQFF. The CDR3 nucleotides are TGTGCCAGCAGCTCCCGCCTGCCTGCCTACAATGAGCAGTTCTTC. The rearrangement joins TRBV7-9 to TRBJ2-1; D is unresolved. The CDR3 extends over 15 amino acids. Germline-derived CDR1 and CDR2 are SEHNR and FQNEAQ (reference sequence). Trimming left V 4 bases short and J 2 bases short, with 12 bases between.

This sequence joins TRBV19 and TRBJ1-1; unclear D gene. Germline-derived CDR1 and CDR2 are LNHDA and SQIVND (reference sequence). The V gene lost 7 bases and the J gene lost 1 base, with 4 bases spanning the gap. This CDR3 comprises 11 residues. DNA for the CDR3: TGTGCCAGTAAGTGGAACACTGAAGCTTTCTTT. Translated, it gives CASKWNTEAFF.

This clone has just a few counts. The V and J genes are TRBV5-3 and TRBJ1-2; possible D gene TRBD1, 5 bases. TRBV5-3 is assigned to the ORF class and has an uncertain function. This CDR3 comprises 10 residues. CDR3 bases: TGTGTCAAGGGGAGCTATGGCTACACCTTC. The encoded protein is CVKGSYGYTF.

The genes are TRBV29-1 and TRBJ1-1; 7 bases are shared with TRBD1. The CDR3 spans 13 residues. CDR1 is SQVTM, CDR2 ANQGSEA, per germline. Trimming took 6 bases from V and 1 from J; bases not matched to a gene: 5. CDR3 nucleotide sequence: TGCAGCGTCTCCAGGGGGGGGAACACTGAAGCTTTCTTT. Its protein is CSVSRGGNTEAFF.

This clone was detected only a few times. V usage is TRBV4-1 and J usage is TRBJ1-6; D is unclear. Germline CDR1 is MGHRA and CDR2 is YSYEKL. V gave up 2 bases and J gave up 3 bases, with 2 bases separating them. The CDR3 consists of 13 residues. The CDR3 nucleotides read TGCGCCAGCAGCCAAAACTATAATTCACCCCTCCACTTT. It translates to CASSQNYNSPLHF.

CDR3 region: CATSRDHGAGNTIYF. CDR3 coding DNA: TGTGCCACCAGCAGAGATCACGGGGCTGGAAACACCATATATTTT. The rearrangement joins TRBV15 to TRBJ1-3; no clear D. Trimming shortened V by 0 bases and J by 2 bases, and 8 bases separated the two germline ends. The CDR3 covers 15 residues. The germline CDR1 and CDR2 sequences are LNHNV and YYDKDF (reference sequence).

This clone ranks as medium-sized. CDR3 region: CASSLEIYGYTF. The CDR3 DNA is TGTGCCAGCAGCTTAGAGATTTATGGCTACACCTTC. The chain employs TRBV13 and TRBJ1-2; D gene ambiguous. CDR3 length equals 12 residues. V was clipped by 1 base and J by 5 bases, with 5 bases between them. Germline CDR1 reads PRHDT; CDR2 reads FYEKMQ (reference sequence).

The chain couples TRBV6-4 to TRBJ2-1; TRBD1 matches 8 bases. Losses at the gene ends were 4 bases for V and 1 base for J; bases not matched to a gene: 12. The germline V gene has CDR1 MRHNA and CDR2 SNTAGT. The CDR3 contains 18 residues. As DNA, the CDR3 is TGTGCCAGCAGTGCAGGACAGGGTTGGACCAAGTCCTACAATGAGCAGTTCTTC. Its protein product is CASSAGQGWTKSYNEQFF.

The rearrangement joins TRBV2 to TRBJ2-7; possible D gene TRBD1, 7 bases. Germline values: CDR1 SNHLY, CDR2 FYNNEI. This CDR3 has 16 amino acids. V lost 7 bases and J lost 3, with 22 bases in between. Here the CDR3 reads CASIQGGSRQGYEQYF. CDR3 bases: TGTGCCAGCATCCAAGGGGGGAGTCGACAGGGCTACGAGCAGTACTTC.